The TCR beta chain under discussion was sequenced for a study of breast tumors, draining lymph nodes, adjacent tissues. A single record per CDR3 protein comes from TCRdb applying MiXCR to the multiplex PCR reads. Seen here are approximately 180,000 distinct CDR3 sequences, around a third observed once, and the top ten hold roughly 3.8%. V was cut by 5 bases and J by 2 bases, with 9 bases left in between. The CDR3 is 13 amino acids. CDR1 is SNHLY, CDR2 FYNNEI, per germline. This clonotype was seen ten or more times. Its antigen is undetermined. Study results and caveats: Tumor and nontumor repertoires were significantly more similar in luminal-like than in basal-like breast cancer. Data only fit, rather than demonstrated, lymph node origin of most tumor T cells.

Breast cancer patients provided tissue from their axillary draining lymph nodes. The V call is TRBV2, the J call TRBJ1-2; a possible D gene is TRBD1 (5 bases). The TCR was taken from a female donor with breast cancer. Some clones in this sample may be carry-over from other donors' samples. The specimen sequenced was axillary lymph node tissue. DNA for the CDR3: TGTGCCAGCAGTATACGACAGAACTATGGCTACACCTTC. Translated: CASSIRQNYGYTF.